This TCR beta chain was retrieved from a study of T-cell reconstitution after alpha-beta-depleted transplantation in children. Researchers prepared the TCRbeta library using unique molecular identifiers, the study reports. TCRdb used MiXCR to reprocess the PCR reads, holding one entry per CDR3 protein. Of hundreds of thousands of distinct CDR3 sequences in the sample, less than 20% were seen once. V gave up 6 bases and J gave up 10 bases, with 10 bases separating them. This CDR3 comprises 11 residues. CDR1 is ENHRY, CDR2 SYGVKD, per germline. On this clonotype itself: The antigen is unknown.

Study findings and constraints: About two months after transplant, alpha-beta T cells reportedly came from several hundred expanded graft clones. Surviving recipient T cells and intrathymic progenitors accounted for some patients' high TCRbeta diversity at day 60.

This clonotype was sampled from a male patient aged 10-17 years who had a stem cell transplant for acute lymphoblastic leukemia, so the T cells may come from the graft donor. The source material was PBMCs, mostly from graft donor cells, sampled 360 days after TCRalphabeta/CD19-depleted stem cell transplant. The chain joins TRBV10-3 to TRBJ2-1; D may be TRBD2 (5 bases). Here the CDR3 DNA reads TGTGCCATCAGGGAGGATGTGGAGCAGTTCTTC. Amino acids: CAIREDVEQFF.